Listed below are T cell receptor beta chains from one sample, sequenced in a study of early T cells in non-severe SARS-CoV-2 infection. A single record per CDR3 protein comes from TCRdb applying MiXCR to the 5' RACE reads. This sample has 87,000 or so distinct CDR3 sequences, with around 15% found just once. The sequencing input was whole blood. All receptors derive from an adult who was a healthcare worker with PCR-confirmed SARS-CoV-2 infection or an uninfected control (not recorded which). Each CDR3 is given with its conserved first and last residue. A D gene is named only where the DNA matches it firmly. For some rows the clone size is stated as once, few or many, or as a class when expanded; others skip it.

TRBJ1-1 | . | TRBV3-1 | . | TGTGCCAGCAGCCAGACCGACACTGAAGCTTTCTTT | CASSQTDTEAFF
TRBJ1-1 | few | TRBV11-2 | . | TGTGCCAGCAGCTTAATAAACACTGAAGCTTTCTTT | CASSLINTEAFF
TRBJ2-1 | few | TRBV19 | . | TGTGCCAGTTCTGGGACGCCCGTCAATGAGCAGTTCTTC | CASSGTPVNEQFF
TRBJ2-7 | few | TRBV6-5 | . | TGTGCCAGCAGTTACTCGGGCCTCATGGAGCAGTACTTC | CASSYSGLMEQYF
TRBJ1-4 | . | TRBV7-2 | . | TGTGCCAGCAGCTCTCAGGGCTTGGCTAATGAAAAACTGTTTTTT | CASSSQGLANEKLFF
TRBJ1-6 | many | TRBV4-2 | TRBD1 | TGTGCCAGCAGCACCCCGGGACAGGGAAGGTCACCCCTCCACTTT | CASSTPGQGRSPLHF
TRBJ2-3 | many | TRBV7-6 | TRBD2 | TGTGCCAGCAGCTGGACCGGGACTAAAAAAGCAGTCGATACGCAGTATTTT | CASSWTGTKKAVDTQYF
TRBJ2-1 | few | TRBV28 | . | TGTGCCAGCAGGAATCCCTCGGGCCATGCGAATGAGCAGTTCTTC | CASRNPSGHANEQFF
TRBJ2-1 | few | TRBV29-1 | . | TGCAGCGTTGGGCCCCTGAGTACGGATGAGCAGTTCTTC | CSVGPLSTDEQFF
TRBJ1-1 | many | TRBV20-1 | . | TGCAGTGCTAGAGAGGGGTTAGGAACTGAAGCTTTCTTT | CSAREGLGTEAFF
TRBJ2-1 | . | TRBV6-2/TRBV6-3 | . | TGTGCCAGCAGTTACGTACTGTACAATGAGCAGTTCTTC | CASSYVLYNEQFF
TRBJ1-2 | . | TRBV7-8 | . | TGTGCCAGCAGCTTTGACAGTTACTATGGCTACACCTTC | CASSFDSYYGYTF
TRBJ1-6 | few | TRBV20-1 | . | TGCAGTGCCTCAAGGACGGGCTCCTCTGGTAGTAATTCACCCCTCCACTTT | CSASRTGSSGSNSPLHF
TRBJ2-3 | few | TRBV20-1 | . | TGCAGTGCGTCCCTACTTGCCACTAGCACAGATACGCAGTATTTT | CSASLLATSTDTQYF
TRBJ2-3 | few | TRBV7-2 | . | TGTGCCAGCAGCTCACACACAGATACGCAGTATTTT | CASSSHTDTQYF
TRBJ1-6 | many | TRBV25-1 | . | TGTGCCAGCAGTGATGGGGACCATTCACCCCTCCACTTT | CASSDGDHSPLHF
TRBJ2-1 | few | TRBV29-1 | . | TGCAGCGTTGAAATGATGGGGGGCGTCTCGAACTACTACAGCAATGAGCAGTTCTTC | CSVEMMGGVSNYYSNEQFF
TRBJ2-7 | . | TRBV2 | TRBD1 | TGTGCCAGCGGACAGGTTAGCTCCTACGAGCAGTACTTC | CASGQVSSYEQYF
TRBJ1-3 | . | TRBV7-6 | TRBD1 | TGTGCCAGCAGCACTTCCGGGACAGGGGCTGGAAACACCATATATTTT | CASSTSGTGAGNTIYF
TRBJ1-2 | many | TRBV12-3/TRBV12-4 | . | TGTGCCAGCAGCCCCAGGACAGCCTATGGCTACACCTTC | CASSPRTAYGYTF
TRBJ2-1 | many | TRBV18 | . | TGTGCCAGCTCACCTGCCGTAAACTTGTACAATGAGCAGTTCTTC | CASSPAVNLYNEQFF
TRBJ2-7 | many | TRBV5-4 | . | TGTGCCAGCAGCTCAAGGAACGGGCCCACCTATCGGGAGCAGTACTTC | CASSSRNGPTYREQYF
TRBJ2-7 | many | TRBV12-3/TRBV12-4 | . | TGTGCCAGCAAGTGGGGCCCTGCGGGGGAGCAGTACTTC | CASKWGPAGEQYF
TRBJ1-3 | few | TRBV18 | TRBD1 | TGTGCCAGCTCACCCGGGACAGTCAGCTCTGGAAACACCATATATTTT | CASSPGTVSSGNTIYF
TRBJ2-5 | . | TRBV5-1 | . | TGCGCCAGCAGCTTGTTAGACGCACAAGAGACCCAGTACTTC | CASSLLDAQETQYF
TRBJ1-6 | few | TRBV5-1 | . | TGCGCCAGCAGCGCCACGGACCCAGGGGTGAGTTCACCCCTCCACTTT | CASSATDPGVSSPLHF
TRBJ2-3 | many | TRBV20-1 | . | TGCAGTGCGCAAGGGGGTGGCACAGATACGCAGTATTTT | CSAQGGGTDTQYF
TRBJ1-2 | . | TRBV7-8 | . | TGTGCCAGCAGCTTAGCAGCAGAGCCAAACTATGGCTACACCTTC | CASSLAAEPNYGYTF
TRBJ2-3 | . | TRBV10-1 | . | TGCGCCAGCAGTACACGGGGCACAGATACGCAGTATTTT | CASSTRGTDTQYF